The T cell receptor (beta chain) under discussion was sequenced for a study of cytomegalovirus exposure and HLA in healthy donors. The germline V gene encodes CDR1 MNHEY and CDR2 SMNVEV (reference sequence). This CDR3 has 15 residues. V lost 7 bases and J 5 bases, leaving 18 bases between the germline ends. This clone was seen a handful of times. Antigen specificity is unknown. General observations from the study: Upon later analysis, TCR association rates were observed to vary by HLA locus, being highest for DRB1 and lowest for HLA-C. In a later analysis, TCR beta V- and J-gene trimming was associated with a missense DCLRE1C variant. Reported findings show TCR beta sequences accurately forecast HLA-A and HLA-B alleles in most subjects.

Researchers ran the PCR with 60 Vbeta and 13 Jbeta primers. Produced via immunoSEQ multiplex PCR; TCRdb's table is partial and in-frame only. The table lists almost 200,000 clones, around 80% of them singletons. The sample was PBMCs. The TCR comes from a woman in her thirties in good health and CMV-seropositive. This chain links TRBV27 with TRBJ1-5; the D gene is possibly TRBD1 (6 bases). DNA for the CDR3: TGTGCCAGCACCCAAACCGGGGGGGGCTATCAGCCCCAGCATTTT. Protein sequence: CASTQTGGGYQPQHF.